This is a list of T cell receptor beta chains from one sample in a study of CD8 T cells in ankylosing spondylitis. TCRdb reprocessed the 5' RACE reads via MiXCR and lists one record per CDR3 protein. This sample has more than 500,000 distinct CDR3 sequences, with less than 6% found just once. Specimen: blood, either unsorted or a sorted T cell fraction (not recorded which). Receptor source: a male donor with ankylosing spondylitis. Both conserved end residues are part of each CDR3.

TRBJ1-3,TRBV9,CASSAAASGNTIYF
TRBJ2-5,TRBV25-1,CASSYLSGRETQYF
TRBJ2-4,TRBV2,CASLTSGSYIQYF
TRBJ2-1,TRBV5-1,CASSPGGGAYNEQFF
TRBJ1-2,TRBV28,CASTLLNGYGYTF
TRBJ2-1,TRBV5-1,CASSLGLGPGAYNEQFF
TRBJ2-2,TRBV5-1,CASAFRGGSTGELFF
TRBJ1-5,TRBV6-2/TRBV6-3,CASRERQGYQPQHF
TRBJ1-6,TRBV29-1,CSVQTGTVGESPLHF
TRBJ1-4,TRBV18,CASSPPPGSGEKLFF
TRBJ2-3,TRBV7-2,CASSNQGGEDTQYF
TRBJ2-3,TRBV7-2,CASSLAPSQYF
TRBJ1-2,TRBV20-1,CSASGGDLYGYTF
TRBJ2-7,TRBV4-1,CASSHVGQGGSYEQYF
TRBJ2-2,TRBV20-1,CSARDWEAGAGELFF
TRBJ2-5,TRBV6-1,CASSGGRQETQYF
TRBJ2-7,TRBV2,CASTSSQGTEQYF
TRBJ2-1,TRBV27,CASSQFMDEQFF
TRBJ1-1,TRBV20-1,CSARGGNLNTEAFF
TRBJ1-6,TRBV28,CASRAREPSYNSPLHF
TRBJ1-2,TRBV7-8,CASSRRGATYYGYTF
TRBJ1-4,TRBV12-3/TRBV12-4,CASSRQRTLNEKLFF
TRBJ1-4,TRBV7-6,CASSFATSGANEKLFF
TRBJ2-4,TRBV4-2,CASSPTGQGAIQYF
TRBJ2-1,TRBV9,CASSVDVGPYNEQFF
TRBJ1-2,TRBV5-1,CASSLSPGSNYGYTF
TRBJ2-2,TRBV20-1,CSARSRERGAGELFF
TRBJ2-6,TRBV14,CASSVAGANVLTF
TRBJ2-7,TRBV12-3/TRBV12-4,CASSQGHYEQYF
TRBJ1-1,TRBV28,CASSLLRGLGAFF
TRBJ2-5,TRBV5-6,CASSSVGRGTQETQYF
TRBJ2-5,TRBV6-2/TRBV6-3,CASSLRATQYF
TRBJ2-1,TRBV7-9,CASSLVQGAISEQFF
TRBJ1-5,TRBV12-3/TRBV12-4,CASSSVNQPQHF
TRBJ2-7,TRBV7-2,CASSLGPGETYEQYF
TRBJ1-3,TRBV12-5,CASGGNTIYF
TRBJ2-2,TRBV24-1,CATSDPQRHNTGELFF